These 12 T cell receptor beta chains were sequenced from one sample in a study of blood T cell repertoires in COVID-19. Sequenced by immunoSEQ multiplex PCR; TCRdb stores in-frame clones only, minus some. The data contain approximately 210,000 clones, around 87% of them singletons. The sequenced material came from PBMCs or T cells enriched from blood (not recorded which). These receptors all stem from a woman aged 30 to 39 who had recovered from COVID-19.

The rearrangement uses TRBV6-5 and TRBJ1-5; TRBD1 might be the D (6 bases). Deletions cut 6 bases from V and 5 bases from J, with 8 bases between. The CDR3 spans 12 residues. From germline, CDR1 is MNHEY and CDR2 SVGAGI. Here the CDR3 DNA reads TGTGCCAGCAGAGGGGGAGATCAGCCCCAGCATTTT. Amino acids: CASRGGDQPQHF.

The CDR3 sequence: CASSLSDGGGWDIQYF. In DNA form, the CDR3 reads TGTGCCAGCAGCTTAAGTGATGGCGGGGGGTGGGACATTCAGTACTTC. V usage is TRBV11-2 and J usage is TRBJ2-4, with 8 positions matching TRBD2. CDR3 length equals 16 residues. Germline loops: CDR1 SGHAT, CDR2 FQNNGV. With 2 bases clipped from V and 8 bases from J, the junction kept 11 bases outside the gene matches. The entire variable domain, with the rest obtained from reference TRBV11-2 and TRBJ2-4, is as follows: EAGVAQSPRYKIIEKRQSVAFWCNPISGHATLYWYQQILGQGPKLLIQFQNNGVVDDSQLPKDRFSAERLKGVDSTLKIQPAKLEDSAVYLCASSLSDGGGWDIQYFGAGTRLSVL.

The J gene is TRBJ2-2, the V gene TRBV12-3 or TRBV12-4; tentative D call: TRBD1 (5 bases). Trimming removed 7 bases from V and 5 bases from J, with 11 bases in between. This CDR3 contains 13 residues. CDR3 loop: CASKGVGTGELFF. Written as DNA, the CDR3 is TGTGCCAGCAAAGGGGTGGGGACCGGGGAGCTGTTTTTT.

V is TRBV29-1 and J is TRBJ2-1, with 14 bases fitting TRBD2. The germline V gene encodes CDR1 SQVTM and CDR2 ANQGSEA. The CDR3 totals 16 residues. The ends lost 4 bases at V and 6 bases at J; junction bases unmatched: 8. The CDR3 sequence: CSVVRLAGGQGNEQFF. In DNA form, the CDR3 reads TGCAGCGTTGTTAGACTAGCGGGGGGGCAGGGCAATGAGCAGTTCTTC.

This chain joins TRBV7-9 and TRBJ1-1; TRBD1 agrees at 12 bases. There are 18 residues in the CDR3. With 5 bases clipped from V and 1 base from J, the junction kept 11 bases outside the gene matches. Germline lookup yields CDR1 SEHNR and CDR2 FQNEAQ (reference sequence). CDR3 nucleotides: TGTGCCAGCAGCGGCCGAGGGACAGGGGGCGCATGGAACACTGAAGCTTTCTTT. Translation gives CASSGRGTGGAWNTEAFF.

The V call is TRBV2, the J call TRBJ1-5; D ambiguous. Trimming removed 1 base from V and 4 bases from J, with 8 bases in between. Looked up from germline, CDR1 is SNHLY and CDR2 is FYNNEI. The CDR3 is 14 amino acids. The CDR3 DNA reads as TGTGCCAGCAGTGAAGGGAGCGGAAATCAGCCCCAGCATTTT. Translated, it gives CASSEGSGNQPQHF.

The J gene is TRBJ2-3, the V gene TRBV28; 8 nucleotides match TRBD2. This CDR3 has 17 amino acids. Germline CDR1 and CDR2: MDHEN and SYDVKM. V dropped 0 bases and J dropped 5; count of bases not matched to a gene: 10. The CDR3 DNA is TGTGCCAGCAGTTTATGGGGAGCGGGAGCGACCGAAGATACGCAGTATTTT. Translating it yields CASSLWGAGATEDTQYF.

The rearrangement joins TRBV9 to TRBJ2-5; D may be TRBD2 (7 bases). Germline CDR1 SGDLS, CDR2 YYNGEE. The CDR3 covers 14 residues. V was trimmed by 4 bases and J by 2 bases, leaving 12 bases between them. This CDR3 is CASSPEGGQETQYF. CDR3 coding DNA: TGTGCCAGCAGCCCGGAGGGGGGGCAAGAGACCCAGTACTTC.

This chain links TRBV2 with TRBJ1-2, with D possibly TRBD1 on 6 matching bases. CDR1 SNHLY and CDR2 FYNNEI come from the germline V gene. The CDR3 runs 15 residues. Trimming removed 5 bases at V and 3 bases at J, with 16 bases between. The CDR3 bases are TGTGCCAGCAGTCCAAGGGGGACATTGGACTATGGCTACACCTTC. This encodes CASSPRGTLDYGYTF.

This chain connects TRBV7-9 to TRBJ2-7; TRBD1 is a possible D gene (5 bases). This CDR3 contains 14 residues. CDR1 SEHNR and CDR2 FQNEAQ come from the germline V gene (reference sequence). V lost 1 base to trimming and J lost 6 bases, with 13 bases between them. The CDR3 reads CASSLVRERGEQYF. Here the CDR3 DNA reads TGTGCCAGCAGCTTAGTCAGGGAAAGAGGCGAGCAGTACTTC.

In its sample, this clone was seen once. The chain combines TRBV13 with TRBJ2-7, with 12 bases identical to TRBD2. V was clipped by 3 bases and J by 0 bases; unmatched bases: 6. This CDR3 has 17 residues. Germline CDR1 PRHDT, CDR2 FYEKMQ (reference sequence). The CDR3 nucleotides are TGTGCCAGCAGCTTCACCCTAGCGGGAGGGGCCTCCTACGAGCAGTACTTC. Its translation: CASSFTLAGGASYEQYF.

The chain combines TRBV5-4 with TRBJ2-7; TRBD2 matches at 7 bases. The V gene end was trimmed by 3 bases and the J gene end by 0 bases; junction bases not matched to a gene: 3. Germline V gene lookup returns CDR1 SGHNT and CDR2 YYREEE (reference sequence). The CDR3 is made up of 14 amino acids. Here the CDR3 reads CASSWEGLSYEQYF. The CDR3 nucleotides read TGTGCCAGCAGCTGGGAGGGGCTCTCCTACGAGCAGTACTTC.